This T cell receptor (beta chain) was recorded in a study of blood T cell repertoires in COVID-19. Study-wide background: Sources were T cells, B-cell-depleted T cells, or PBMCs; the material itself was cDNA or gDNA.

Germline V gene lookup returns CDR1 MNHEY and CDR2 SMNVEV (reference sequence). The V end lost 11 bases, the J end lost 1 base, and 15 bases lay between the germline ends. The CDR3 has 14 residues. This clone was observed many times. This table comes from immunoSEQ multiplex PCR, and its TCRdb copy is limited to in-frame clones, with some not included. The table lists approximately 290,000 clones, about 90% of them singletons. The chain employs TRBV27 and TRBJ1-5; D not resolved. The sample consisted of PBMCs or T cells enriched from blood (not recorded which). The sequence was obtained from a woman under 30 with acute COVID-19. The CDR3 loop is CAARGGSSNQPQHF. The CDR3 DNA reads as TGTGCCGCCCGAGGAGGTTCGAGCAATCAGCCCCAGCATTTT.